This TCR beta chain stems from a study of CD4 T cells in relation to SARS-CoV-2 and coronaviruses. The wider study: TCR beta CDR3s were sequenced after roughly nine-day antigen culture of PBMCs. Controls used an HIV-1 Nef peptide pool or no peptide.

Overall study findings and caveats: SARS-CoV-2-driven expansion was significantly weaker in crossreactive than monoreactive clones.

The method was immunoSEQ multiplex PCR; TCRdb's version includes in-frame clones alone and lacks a portion of them. Of under 14,000 clones in the sample, around 68% were seen once. V was trimmed by 6 bases and J by 8 bases, leaving 11 bases between them. The germline V gene has CDR1 MGHRA and CDR2 YSYEKL. The CDR3 contains 12 residues. The unexposed donors gave CD4+ T cells in about 2011-2019, prior to COVID-19. The cells were cultured for under 13 days before CD4+ T cells were isolated. As cell numbers allowed, unexposed-donor CD4+ T cells faced SARS-CoV-2 S/N and four cold-coronavirus spikes. This clone showed up just a few times. The antigen remains unidentified.

The V gene is TRBV4-1, the J gene TRBJ1-5; no reliable D call. Sequenced sample: CD4+ T cells from PBMCs, cultured in vitro. The TCR originated in a human donor in good health. CDR3 bases: TGCGCCAGCAGTCATCCTAATGAGCCCCAGCATTTT. Protein product: CASSHPNEPQHF.